This T cell receptor beta chain was obtained from a study of shared clonotypes between healthy human individuals. Naive CD8 cells comprised CD45RO-negative, CCR7-positively selected cells, excluding terminally differentiated effector memory CD45RA+ cells. V shed 5 bases and J 6 bases; nucleotides not matched to a gene: 6. CDR1 is ENHRY and CDR2 is SYGVKD in the germline V gene. CDR3 length: 14 amino acids. Produced via immunoSEQ multiplex PCR; TCRdb's table is partial and in-frame only. Of roughly 2.1 million clones detected, under 95% appear once; the ten largest clones hold approximately 1.7%. This chain joins TRBV10-3 and TRBJ2-1, with TRBD2 identical over 8 bases. The sequence came from a man aged 18 to 29 in good health. Some clones in this sample may be carry-over from other donors' samples. Sequencing was done on a sample of naive CD8+ T cells from PBMCs. Here the CDR3 reads CAISTGLVSNEQFF. The DNA of the CDR3 is TGTGCCATCAGTACGGGACTAGTCTCCAATGAGCAGTTCTTC.